This passage covers 5 T cell receptor beta chains from one sample sequenced in a study of shared clonotypes between healthy human individuals. Clones were read by immunoSEQ multiplex PCR, and TCRdb kept only the in-frame ones, dropping some. The sample carries about 2 million clones, 85% to 95% recorded once. The sequenced material came from naive CD4+ T cells sorted from blood. Described subset: CD45RA+ positively selected. These TCRs come from a man between 18 and 35 years old in good health.

The rearrangement uses TRBV5-1 and TRBJ2-7; unclear D gene. Trimming left V 2 bases short and J 3 bases short, with 12 bases between. Germline CDR1 reads SGHRS; CDR2 reads YFSETQ. This CDR3 region has 14 residues. The CDR3 region is CASSLEWANYEQYF. The CDR3 DNA reads as TGCGCCAGCAGCTTAGAGTGGGCGAACTACGAGCAGTACTTC.

The rearrangement links TRBV18 to TRBJ1-4; TRBD1 matches at 7 bases. CDR3 length: 16 residues. The ends lost 3 bases at V and 6 bases at J; junction bases unmatched: 10. Germline loops: CDR1 KGHSH, CDR2 LQKENI. CDR3: CASSPMTRTGYEKLFF. DNA of the CDR3: TGTGCCAGCTCACCTATGACTCGGACAGGATATGAAAAACTGTTTTTT.

The V call is TRBV27, the J call TRBJ1-1; weak D call: TRBD1 (5 bases). The CDR3 is made up of 15 amino acids. Germline values: CDR1 MNHEY, CDR2 SMNVEV (reference sequence). Trimming took off 3 bases at V and 1 base at J, with 12 bases between the two ends. CDR3 in DNA: TGTGCCAGCAGTTTTGATAACAGGCCGAACACTGAAGCTTTCTTT. Translation gives CASSFDNRPNTEAFF.

Turning to this clone: The sample holds other DNA sequences that translate to the same CDR3. J is TRBJ2-1 and V is TRBV5-1; D remains ambiguous. The V gene lost 0 bases and the J gene lost 4 bases, with 5 bases spanning the gap. Germline V gives CDR1 SGHRS, CDR2 YFSETQ. The CDR3 has 13 residues. The CDR3, as DNA: TGCGCCAGCAGCTTGGTTCTTTACAATGAGCAGTTCTTC. It yields the protein CASSLVLYNEQFF.

The chain employs TRBV2 and TRBJ2-1; D is unresolved. The CDR3 runs to 17 residues. Trimming pared 6 bases from V and 1 base from J, leaving 19 bases between. Germline CDR1 SNHLY, CDR2 FYNNEI. CDR3 in DNA: TGTGCCAGCAGCGACACCGGAGCGATCTGGTCCTACAATGAGCAGTTCTTC. It encodes CASSDTGAIWSYNEQFF.